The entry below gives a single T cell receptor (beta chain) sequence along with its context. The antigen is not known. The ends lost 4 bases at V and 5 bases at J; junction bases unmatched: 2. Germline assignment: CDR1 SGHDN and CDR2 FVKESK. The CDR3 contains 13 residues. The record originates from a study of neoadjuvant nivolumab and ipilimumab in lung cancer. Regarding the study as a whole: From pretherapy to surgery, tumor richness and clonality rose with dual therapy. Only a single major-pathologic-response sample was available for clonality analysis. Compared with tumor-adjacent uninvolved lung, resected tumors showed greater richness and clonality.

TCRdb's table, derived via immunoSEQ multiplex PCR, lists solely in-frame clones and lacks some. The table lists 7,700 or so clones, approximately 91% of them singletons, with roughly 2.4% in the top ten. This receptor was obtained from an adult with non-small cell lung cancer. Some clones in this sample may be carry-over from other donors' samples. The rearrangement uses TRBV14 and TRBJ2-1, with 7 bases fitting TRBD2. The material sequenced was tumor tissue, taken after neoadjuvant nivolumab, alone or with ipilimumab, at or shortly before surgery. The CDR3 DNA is TGTGCCAGCAGCCGAAGCGGGGACAATGAGCAGTTCTTC. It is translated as CASSRSGDNEQFF.